Detailed here is one T cell receptor (beta chain). The antigen is not known. This record belongs to a study of a mutant IDH1 vaccine in newly diagnosed glioma. The wider study: Patients under treatment included roughly 62% males and around 38% females and had a mean age of around 40 years.

Described time point: week 11, during vaccination. Mutant IDH1 20-mer peptide, at 300 ug, made up each vaccine dose, with topical imiquimod. CDR1 is MNHEY and CDR2 is SMNVEV in the germline V gene (reference sequence). This CDR3 has 13 residues. The V and J ends lost 4 bases and 2 bases respectively, with 8 bases between them. Assay used: immunoSEQ multiplex PCR; TCRdb lists only in-frame clones, some missing. The table records tens of thousands of clones, around 84% of them present only once. The receptor's source is a woman in her forties or fifties with glioma. This chain uses TRBV27 with TRBJ2-5; possible D gene TRBD2, 5 bases. The sample in question was PBMCs, obtained from a glioma patient whose treatment included an IDH1 peptide vaccine. Here the CDR3 reads CASSSPGQETQYF. The CDR3 DNA reads TGTGCCAGCAGTTCACCGGGGCAAGAGACCCAGTACTTC.